These 31 T cell receptor beta chains share one sample of origin, sequenced in a study of a mutant IDH1 vaccine in newly diagnosed glioma. These receptors' targets are unknown. Documented time point: week 35, safety follow-up. Topical imiquimod was applied with each vaccine dose, which held 300 ug of mutant IDH1 20-mer peptide. Only in-frame clones appear in the TCRdb table, and some are missing; sequencing was by immunoSEQ multiplex PCR. This sample has approximately 66,000 clones, with less than 90% found just once. Source: PBMCs, taken from a glioma patient whose treatment included an IDH1 peptide vaccine. These receptors all stem from a man younger than 40 with glioma.

The chain joins TRBV27 to TRBJ2-7; perhaps D is TRBD1 or TRBD2 (6 bases each). Trimming removed 2 bases at V and 3 bases at J, with 17 bases between. Germline lookup yields CDR1 MNHEY and CDR2 SMNVEV (reference sequence). The CDR3 covers 16 residues. This CDR3 reads CASSLEGGVRLYEQYF. The CDR3 region has the DNA TGTGCCAGCAGTTTAGAGGGGGGAGTTCGACTCTACGAGCAGTACTTC.

The chain couples TRBV2 to TRBJ2-6, with unresolved D. V was trimmed by 4 bases and J by 0 bases, leaving 4 bases between them. The CDR3 covers 14 residues. Germline values: CDR1 SNHLY, CDR2 FYNNEI. CDR3 sequence reads: CASSGGSGANVLTF. CDR3 in DNA: TGTGCCAGCAGTGGGGGCTCTGGGGCCAACGTCCTGACTTTC.

This chain connects TRBV27 to TRBJ2-5; no clear D gene. CDR1 is MNHEY, CDR2 SMNVEV, per germline (reference sequence). Deletions cut 4 bases from V and 0 bases from J, with 9 bases between. The length of the CDR3 is 14 residues. CDR3 region: CASSSHDNQETQYF. Here the CDR3 DNA reads TGTGCCAGCAGTTCCCATGACAACCAAGAGACCCAGTACTTC.

This chain connects TRBV6-5 to TRBJ1-2; 8 bases line up with TRBD1. The CDR3 extends over 14 amino acids. J was trimmed by 4 bases and V by 6 bases; bases with no gene match: 7. CDR1 MNHEY and CDR2 SVGAGI come from the germline V gene. CDR3 sequence: CASRVDRARYGYTF. In DNA, the CDR3 is TGTGCCAGCAGGGTGGACAGGGCGCGCTATGGCTACACCTTC.

This clone was detected only once. Compared with germline, one end of the junction differs, possibly owing to a read error. This rearrangement joins TRBV30 to TRBJ2-7; D gene unclear. The CDR3 consists of 12 residues. CDR1 and CDR2 from the germline V gene are GTSNPN and SVGIG (reference sequence). CDR3 sequence reads: CAWSVTSQLRHF. CDR3 nucleotide sequence: TGTGCCTGGAGTGTAACATCTCAGCTGAGGCACTTC.

The J gene is TRBJ2-1, the V gene TRBV19, with 11 bases aligning to TRBD2. There are 17 residues in the CDR3. Germline CDR1 LNHDA, CDR2 SQIVND (reference sequence). The V segment lost 5 bases and the J segment 0 bases; nucleotides outside the gene matches: 6. In DNA form, the CDR3 reads TGTGCCAGTAGTGCGATACTAGCGGGGGACTCCTACAATGAGCAGTTCTTC. This sequence encodes CASSAILAGDSYNEQFF.

The chain couples TRBV29-1 to TRBJ2-7; 7 bases match TRBD2. The J segment lost 3 bases and the V segment lost 1 base, leaving 15 bases of the junction unmatched. The CDR3 spans 17 residues. Germline CDR1 SQVTM, CDR2 ANQGSEA. DNA of the CDR3: TGCAGCGTTGAAGGGGAGGGTTCCGGAGTGAATAGCTACGAGCAGTACTTC. Translation gives CSVEGEGSGVNSYEQYF.

The J gene is TRBJ2-2, the V gene TRBV4-2; no reliable D call. The germline V gene has CDR1 LGHNA and CDR2 YNFKEQ. The CDR3 is 15 residues long. V gave up 1 base and J gave up 5 bases, with 11 bases separating them. This chain's CDR3 is CASSQVSGQTGELFF. The CDR3 bases are TGTGCCAGCAGCCAAGTTTCCGGTCAGACCGGGGAGCTGTTTTTT.

CDR3 bases: TGTGCCAGCAGCAGGTTAAGGTTTAACTATGGCTACACCTTC. It yields the protein CASSRLRFNYGYTF. The chain has TRBV21-1 and TRBJ1-2. TRBV21-1 is classified as a pseudogene. The CDR3 extends over 14 amino acids.

The chain links TRBV6-1 to TRBJ2-6; tentatively, D is TRBD2 (5 bases). The CDR3 totals 15 residues. V shed 6 bases and J shed 4 bases, with 13 bases lying between them. Germline CDR1 and CDR2: MNHNS and SASEGT. CDR3 DNA: TGTGCCAGCAGAGAGAAGGGAGCAGGGGCCAACGTCCTGACTTTC. Encoded protein: CASREKGAGANVLTF.

The chain uses TRBV6-5 and TRBJ2-7; D not resolved. CDR1 MNHEY and CDR2 SVGAGI come from the germline V gene. The V end was cut by 0 bases, the J end by 4 bases, with 10 bases between. This CDR3 is built from 14 residues. The CDR3 DNA is TGTGCCAGCAGTTACTCGGCCCGGGCGTACGAGCAGTACTTC. Translating it yields CASSYSARAYEQYF.

CDR3 sequence reads: CASSPLEDSGANVLTF. The CDR3 coding sequence is TGTGCCAGCAGTCCCCTCGAGGACTCTGGGGCCAACGTCCTGACTTTC. The chain links TRBV28 to TRBJ2-6; D not certain. The CDR3 has 16 residues. Germline-derived CDR1 and CDR2 are MDHEN and SYDVKM. V lost 5 bases, J lost 0 bases, and 11 bases lay in between.

This clone occurred a few times. V gene TRBV11-3 combines with J gene TRBJ2-5, with D unresolved. This CDR3 has 14 residues. CDR1 and CDR2 (germline): SGHNT, YENEEA. The V end was cut by 2 bases, the J end by 5 bases, with 12 bases between. CDR3 loop: CASSLIGGHETQYF. CDR3 bases: TGTGCCAGCAGCTTAATCGGCGGTCATGAGACCCAGTACTTC.

In this sample, this clone turned up a few times. The V call is TRBV7-6, the J call TRBJ1-5; 7 nucleotides line up with TRBD1. CDR3 length: 15 amino acids. The junction had 5 bases not matched to a gene; V was cut back by 1 base and J by 5 bases. Germline CDR1 reads SGHVS; CDR2 reads FNYEAQ. DNA for the CDR3: TGTGCCAGCAGCTTAGGATCAGGGGGTCATCAGCCCCAGCATTTT. Translation: CASSLGSGGHQPQHF.

This chain uses TRBV4-1 with TRBJ1-2; D is ambiguous. The CDR3 has 15 residues. Per germline, CDR1 MGHRA and CDR2 YSYEKL. Deletions cut 2 bases from V and 8 bases from J, with 18 bases between. The CDR3 DNA is TGCGCCAGCAGCCAATCGGGCGCTCCCACGACGGGCTACACCTTC. This translates into CASSQSGAPTTGYTF.

CDR3 nucleotide sequence: TGTGCCAGCAGCCAACCGGGGCAGGGAGCCGGGGAGCTGTTTTTT. Encoded protein: CASSQPGQGAGELFF. This rearrangement joins TRBV4-2 to TRBJ2-2, with D possibly called TRBD1 or TRBD2 (5 bases each). Germline loops: CDR1 LGHNA, CDR2 YNFKEQ. The CDR3 runs to 15 residues. Trimming stripped 2 bases from V and 6 bases from J, with 13 bases between.

The V call is TRBV7-7, the J call TRBJ2-5; unclear D gene. The germline CDR1 and CDR2 sequences are SSHAT and FNYEAQ (reference sequence). The CDR3 loop spans 13 amino acids. With 5 bases removed from V and 6 bases from J, the gap between germline ends came to 13 bases. CDR3 residues: CASSPRGTKTQYF. CDR3 coding DNA: TGTGCCAGCAGCCCACGAGGCACGAAGACCCAGTACTTC.

This clone has only one observation. This chain connects TRBV4-1 to TRBJ1-3, with 10 bases lining up with TRBD1. Germline CDR1 reads MGHRA; CDR2 reads YSYEKL. The CDR3 runs to 18 residues. V shed 5 bases, J shed 3 bases, and the junction held 13 bases outside the gene matches. CDR3 protein: CASSWTGGASKYGNTIYF. The CDR3 DNA sequence: TGCGCCAGCAGCTGGACAGGGGGTGCTAGTAAATATGGAAACACCATATATTTT.

DNA for the CDR3: TGTGCCAGCAGCTTGGCGGGGGACTACAATGAGCAGTTCTTC. Its translation: CASSLAGDYNEQFF. The chain is built from TRBV5-4 and TRBJ2-1; possibly TRBD2 for D (6 bases). Germline loops: CDR1 SGHNT, CDR2 YYREEE (reference sequence). This CDR3 has 14 residues. V lost 0 bases and J 3 bases, leaving 7 bases between the germline ends.

The sample holds one count of this clone. The V gene is TRBV12-1, the J gene TRBJ2-6; TRBD2 is the table's D call and was not checked against the DNA. TRBV12-1 is marked as a pseudogene. CDR3 length: 16 amino acids. The CDR3 DNA sequence: TGTGCCAGCAGCCACCGACGGGGAACCGGGGCCAACGTCCTGACTTTC. It encodes CASSHRRGTGANVLTF.

The chain couples TRBV9 to TRBJ1-3; D not resolved. CDR3 length equals 15 residues. Trimming left V 0 bases short and J 0 bases short, with 7 bases between. Germline CDR1 and CDR2: SGDLS and YYNGEE. The CDR3 spells CASSVVPGSGNTIYF. DNA of the CDR3: TGTGCCAGCAGCGTAGTCCCCGGCTCTGGAAACACCATATATTTT.

This chain uses TRBV25-1 with TRBJ1-2; TRBD1 matches at 9 bases. Per germline, CDR1 MGHDK and CDR2 SYGVNS. CDR3 length: 15 residues. The J segment lost 8 bases and the V segment lost 4 bases, leaving 11 bases of the junction unmatched. The CDR3 bases are TGTGCCAGCAGTGTTGTCGGTACAGGGGGCACAGGCTACACCTTC. This encodes CASSVVGTGGTGYTF.

V usage is TRBV6-5 and J usage is TRBJ2-1, with 12 bases that match TRBD1. CDR1 and CDR2 (germline): MNHEY, SVGAGI. The V and J ends lost 4 bases and 7 bases, in that order; junction bases with no gene match: 5. The CDR3 is made up of 15 amino acids. The CDR3 loop reads CASSSRDRGRNEQFF. The CDR3 DNA sequence: TGTGCCAGCAGTTCCCGGGACAGGGGGCGTAATGAGCAGTTCTTC.

The J gene is TRBJ2-5, the V gene TRBV4-1, with TRBD2 as a possible D gene (6 bases). In germline, CDR1 is MGHRA, CDR2 YSYEKL. Trimming stripped 4 bases from V and 1 base from J, with 16 bases between. The CDR3 length is 16 residues. In nucleotides, the CDR3 is TGCGCCAGCAGCCGCCAGGCCTCTAGCGCCCAAGAGACCCAGTACTTC. Translated: CASSRQASSAQETQYF.

The rearrangement links TRBV7-8 to TRBJ1-5; 8 nucleotides line up with TRBD1. The germline gives CDR1 SGHVS, CDR2 FQNEAQ. CDR3 length equals 15 residues. V trimming: 3 bases; J trimming: 2 bases; junction bases outside the gene matches: 3. CDR3 residues: CASSFGTGGNQPQHF. The CDR3 DNA is TGTGCCAGCAGCTTCGGGACAGGTGGCAATCAGCCCCAGCATTTT.

This chain uses TRBV5-8 with TRBJ1-2, with a possible D match to TRBD1 (5 bases). Between the trimmed V and J ends, which lost 0 bases and 3 bases, there was a span of 9 bases. Germline V gene sequence: CDR1 SGHTS, CDR2 YDEGEE. The CDR3 length is 14 residues. The chain's CDR3 is CASSLGIGDYGYTF. The CDR3 region has the DNA TGTGCCAGCAGCTTGGGAATAGGGGACTATGGCTACACCTTC. Full variable domain (remainder filled in from reference TRBV5-8 and TRBJ1-2): EAGVTQSPTHLIKTRGQQATLRCSPISGHTSVYWYQQALGLGLQFLLWYDEGEERNRGNFPPRFSGRQFPNYSSELNVNALELEDSALYLCASSLGIGDYGYTFGSGTRLTVV.

The J gene is TRBJ2-1, the V gene TRBV19; tentative D call: TRBD1 (5 bases). V was trimmed by 3 bases and J by 7 bases, leaving 16 bases between them. The CDR3 covers 15 residues. The V gene's germline CDR1 is LNHDA and CDR2 SQIVND (reference sequence). CDR3 sequence (DNA): TGTGCCAGTAGTATGGGGCAGGGTCAACAAAATGAGCAGTTCTTC. It specifies CASSMGQGQQNEQFF.

This clone was detected once. Relative to the germline gene, one junction end is altered; a read error may explain this. This chain links TRBV18 with TRBJ2-7; a possible D gene is TRBD1 (6 bases). CDR1 and CDR2 (germline): KGHSH, LQKENI. This CDR3 is 13 amino acids long. Here the CDR3 reads CASSGNRQDFLIF. The CDR3, as DNA: TGTGCCAGCTCAGGTAACAGACAGGACTTCCTTATCTTC. Based on the CDR3 plus reference TRBV18 and TRBJ2-7, the full variable domain is NAGVMQNPRHLVRRRGQEARLRCSPMKGHSHVYWYRQLPEEGLKFMVYLQKENIIDESGMPKERFSAEFPKEGPSILRIQQVVRGDSAAYFCASSGNRQDFLIFGPGTRLTVT.

The V gene is TRBV11-2, the J gene TRBJ2-5, with D perhaps matching TRBD2 (6 bases). Looked up from germline, CDR1 is SGHAT and CDR2 is FQNNGV. The length of the CDR3 is 15 residues. V was clipped by 5 bases and J by 4 bases, with 17 bases between them. In DNA, the CDR3 is TGTGCCAGCAGCCCCCTCCTGACTAGTCCAGAGACCCAGTACTTC. Translation gives CASSPLLTSPETQYF.

The chain employs TRBV5-1 and TRBJ2-7, with a weak D call TRBD1 (6 bases). The V gene's germline CDR1 is SGHRS and CDR2 YFSETQ. V was cut by 5 bases and J by 3 bases, with 15 bases left in between. The CDR3 has 14 amino acids. The DNA for the CDR3 is TGCGCCAGCAGGGGGGCCGAAACGAGCTACGAGCAGTACTTC. It is translated as CASRGAETSYEQYF. The full variable domain, rest sourced from reference TRBV5-1 and TRBJ2-7, is KAGVTQTPRYLIKTRGQQVTLSCSPISGHRSVSWYQQTPGQGLQFLFEYFSETQRNKGNFPGRFSGRQFSNSRSEMNVSTLELGDSALYLCASRGAETSYEQYFGPGTRLTVT.

This clone was seen just once. The rearrangement joins TRBV29-1 to TRBJ2-7; 7 bases line up with TRBD1. The V and J ends lost 6 bases and 0 bases, in that order; junction bases with no gene match: 8. The CDR3 is made up of 14 amino acids. Germline V gene data show CDR1 as SQVTM and CDR2 as ANQGSEA. Here the CDR3 reads CSVGEAGGSYEQYF. The CDR3 DNA is TGCAGCGTAGGTGAGGCAGGGGGCTCCTACGAGCAGTACTTC.